Listed below are T cell receptor beta chains from one sample, sequenced in a study of control samples from healthy donors and cancer patients. Method: immunoSEQ multiplex PCR; TCRdb's copy keeps in-frame clones and lacks some. The data show 190,000 or so clones, 85% to 95% seen once. The specimen was blood. These receptors all come from a young man in good health. Both conserved end residues are part of each CDR3. A D gene is named only where the DNA matches it firmly. Expanded clones get a size class; other rows say once, few or many, or leave the size out.

V: TRBV7-2
J: TRBJ1-2
size: -
D: TRBD1
CDR3: CASSLAPYRGSVDGYTF
DNA: TGTGCCAGCAGCTTAGCTCCATACAGGGGTTCGGTGGATGGCTACACCTTC

V: TRBV7-2
J: TRBJ1-6
size: -
D: -
CDR3: CASSLQLSSYNSPLHF
DNA: TGTGCCAGCAGTTTACAGCTCAGCTCCTATAATTCACCCCTCCACTTT

V: TRBV6-4
J: TRBJ1-2
size: -
D: TRBD1
CDR3: CASTDRVGGYTF
DNA: TGTGCCAGCACAGACAGGGTTGGTGGCTACACCTTC

V: TRBV25-1
J: TRBJ2-5
size: -
D: TRBD1
CDR3: CASSAGRTGRQETQYF
DNA: TGTGCCAGCAGTGCCGGCCGGACAGGACGCCAAGAGACCCAGTACTTC

V: TRBV6-5
J: TRBJ2-3
size: -
D: -
CDR3: CASSWTATDTQYF
DNA: TGTGCCAGCAGCTGGACAGCCACAGATACGCAGTATTTT

V: TRBV18
J: TRBJ2-1
size: -
D: -
CDR3: CASSPFQGSNEQFF
DNA: TGTGCCAGCTCACCGTTCCAGGGGTCGAATGAGCAGTTCTTC

V: TRBV2
J: TRBJ1-5
size: -
D: TRBD1
CDR3: CASSAGGQTYQPQHF
DNA: TGTGCCAGCAGTGCAGGGGGACAGACTTATCAGCCCCAGCATTTT

V: TRBV19
J: TRBJ2-4
size: -
D: -
CDR3: CASSIARTAPGRDIQYF
DNA: TGTGCCAGTAGTATTGCCCGGACAGCCCCCGGGCGGGACATTCAGTACTTC

V: TRBV3-1/TRBV3-2
J: TRBJ1-2
size: -
D: -
CDR3: CASEGSRGLGYTF
DNA: TGTGCCAGCGAGGGGTCCAGGGGACTTGGCTACACCTTC

V: TRBV18
J: TRBJ2-7
size: -
D: TRBD1
CDR3: CASSGQGYTYEQYF
DNA: TGTGCCAGCTCGGGACAGGGATATACCTACGAGCAGTACTTC

V: TRBV19
J: TRBJ2-3
size: -
D: -
CDR3: CASTGSFTDTQYF
DNA: TGTGCCAGTACCGGGAGCTTCACAGATACGCAGTATTTT

V: TRBV5-1
J: TRBJ2-5
size: -
D: TRBD2
CDR3: CASNRLAGDTQETQYF
DNA: TGCGCCAGCAATCGACTAGCGGGGGATACCCAAGAGACCCAGTACTTC

V: TRBV9
J: TRBJ1-2
size: -
D: -
CDR3: CASTSPRGLKYGYTF
DNA: TGTGCCAGCACCTCTCCTAGGGGACTCAAATATGGCTACACCTTC

V: TRBV4-2
J: TRBJ1-3
size: -
D: -
CDR3: CASSQVRRGYGNTIYF
DNA: TGTGCCAGCAGCCAAGTCCGCAGGGGCTACGGAAACACCATATATTTT

V: TRBV11-3
J: TRBJ2-2
size: -
D: -
CDR3: CASSLEGSGGELFF
DNA: TGTGCCAGCAGCTTGGAGGGTTCGGGCGGGGAGCTGTTTTTT

V: TRBV14
J: TRBJ2-1
size: -
D: -
CDR3: CASSLRIDEQFF
DNA: TGTGCCAGCAGCCTTCGTATCGATGAGCAGTTCTTC

V: TRBV28
J: TRBJ1-6
size: few
D: -
CDR3: CASSLWSFESPLHF
DNA: TGTGCCAGCAGTTTATGGTCATTTGAATCACCCCTCCACTTT